This T cell receptor beta chain derives from a study of cytomegalovirus exposure and HLA in healthy donors. The PCR employed 60 Vbeta primers together with 13 Jbeta primers. Profiled with immunoSEQ multiplex PCR; TCRdb holds only in-frame clones, not every one. The sample contains roughly 160,000 clones, roughly 82% of which appear only once. The V gene's germline CDR1 is DFQATT and CDR2 SNEGSKA (reference sequence). The V end was cut by 3 bases, the J end by 2 bases, with 4 bases between. The CDR3 sequence is 11 residues long. This clone was observed a single time. The rearrangement uses TRBV20-1 and TRBJ2-5, with D uncertain. This TCR was sampled from a woman in her 30s in good health and CMV-seronegative. The specimen sequenced was PBMCs. The CDR3 DNA reads as TGCAGTGCTAGCGGGCAAGAGACCCAGTACTTC. It codes for CSASGQETQYF.